Listed below are T cell receptor beta chains from one sample, sequenced in a study of control samples from healthy donors and cancer patients. Repertoires were generated with immunoSEQ multiplex PCR, while TCRdb's copy carries only in-frame clones and drops some. The profile shows some 150,000 clones, approximately 92% of them singletons. The sample comprised blood. The receptors here all came from a woman aged 60-75 years in good health. CDR3s include the opening cysteine and the closing phenylalanine or tryptophan. D genes are given only for firm matches. Size values are once, few and many counts, or a class for expanded clones, and some rows have none.

abundance: few; j_gene: TRBJ2-3; v_gene: TRBV4-3; d_gene: NA; CDR3aa: CASSQGYGTDTQYF; CDR3nt: TGCGCCAGCAGCCAGGGATATGGAACAGATACGCAGTATTTT
abundance: NA; j_gene: TRBJ2-3; v_gene: TRBV18; d_gene: NA; CDR3aa: CASSPQAGSTDTQYF; CDR3nt: TGTGCCAGCTCACCTCAAGCCGGGAGCACAGATACGCAGTATTTT
abundance: NA; j_gene: TRBJ2-3; v_gene: TRBV19; d_gene: NA; CDR3aa: CASSSERADTQYF; CDR3nt: TGTGCCAGTAGTTCTGAACGAGCAGATACGCAGTATTTT
abundance: NA; j_gene: TRBJ2-3; v_gene: TRBV5-1; d_gene: TRBD1; CDR3aa: CASSLSGQGDTQYF; CDR3nt: TGCGCCAGCAGCTTGTCGGGACAGGGAGATACGCAGTATTTT
abundance: NA; j_gene: TRBJ2-7; v_gene: TRBV10-3; d_gene: NA; CDR3aa: CAIRAAGSYEQYF; CDR3nt: TGTGCCATCAGGGCAGCAGGGAGCTACGAGCAGTACTTC
abundance: NA; j_gene: TRBJ2-3; v_gene: TRBV6-5; d_gene: NA; CDR3aa: CASSYSWGLGTDTQYF; CDR3nt: TGTGCCAGCAGTTACTCTTGGGGGCTGGGCACAGATACGCAGTATTTT
abundance: NA; j_gene: TRBJ2-4; v_gene: TRBV18; d_gene: NA; CDR3aa: CASSNGPAKNIQYF; CDR3nt: TGTGCCAGCTCAAATGGCCCAGCCAAAAACATTCAGTACTTC
abundance: NA; j_gene: TRBJ1-2; v_gene: TRBV9; d_gene: NA; CDR3aa: CASSSDPGPSYGYTF; CDR3nt: TGTGCCAGCAGCTCTGACCCGGGGCCCTCCTATGGCTACACCTTC
abundance: once; j_gene: TRBJ1-1; v_gene: TRBV6-5; d_gene: TRBD1; CDR3aa: CASYLTGRFTEAFF; CDR3nt: TGTGCCAGCTACTTGACAGGGAGATTCACTGAAGCTTTCTTT
abundance: few; j_gene: TRBJ1-5; v_gene: TRBV27; d_gene: NA; CDR3aa: CASSKQSGSRPQHF; CDR3nt: TGTGCCAGCAGTAAACAATCAGGGTCACGGCCCCAGCATTTT
abundance: NA; j_gene: TRBJ2-7; v_gene: TRBV6-6; d_gene: NA; CDR3aa: CASSYSKSYEQYF; CDR3nt: TGTGCCAGCAGTTACTCCAAGTCCTACGAGCAGTACTTC
abundance: NA; j_gene: TRBJ1-2; v_gene: TRBV7-2; d_gene: NA; CDR3aa: CASSLRWRGYTF; CDR3nt: TGTGCCAGCAGCTTAAGGTGGCGGGGCTACACCTTC
abundance: NA; j_gene: TRBJ2-3; v_gene: TRBV24-1; d_gene: NA; CDR3aa: CATSDRTELTDTQYF; CDR3nt: TGTGCCACCAGTGATCGGACAGAACTCACAGATACGCAGTATTTT
abundance: NA; j_gene: TRBJ2-3; v_gene: TRBV7-2; d_gene: TRBD2; CDR3aa: CASSSPWRGSADTQYF; CDR3nt: TGTGCCAGCAGCTCTCCCTGGCGGGGGTCGGCAGATACGCAGTATTTT
abundance: NA; j_gene: TRBJ1-4; v_gene: TRBV19; d_gene: NA; CDR3aa: CASSISGLLNEKLFF; CDR3nt: TGTGCCAGTAGTATATCGGGACTTCTGAATGAAAAACTGTTTTTT
abundance: NA; j_gene: TRBJ2-1; v_gene: TRBV11-2; d_gene: NA; CDR3aa: CASSTGGPEQFF; CDR3nt: TGTGCCAGCAGTACCGGGGGACCTGAGCAGTTCTTC
abundance: NA; j_gene: TRBJ1-1; v_gene: TRBV5-1; d_gene: NA; CDR3aa: CASSSTELMNTEAFF; CDR3nt: TGCGCCAGCAGCTCGACAGAACTTATGAACACTGAAGCTTTCTTT
abundance: few; j_gene: TRBJ1-2; v_gene: TRBV5-6; d_gene: TRBD1; CDR3aa: CASSTGTAPDGYTF; CDR3nt: TGTGCCAGCAGCACCGGGACAGCTCCGGATGGCTACACCTTC
abundance: NA; j_gene: TRBJ1-1; v_gene: TRBV10-3; d_gene: TRBD1; CDR3aa: CAISNNRGLNTEAFF; CDR3nt: TGTGCCATCAGTAACAACAGGGGGCTCAACACTGAAGCTTTCTTT
abundance: NA; j_gene: TRBJ2-3; v_gene: TRBV29-1; d_gene: NA; CDR3aa: CSADITTGTDTQYF; CDR3nt: TGCAGCGCCGATATTACGACAGGCACAGATACGCAGTATTTT
abundance: NA; j_gene: TRBJ1-1; v_gene: TRBV5-1; d_gene: NA; CDR3aa: CASSLVGDTEAFF; CDR3nt: TGCGCCAGCAGCTTGGTTGGGGACACTGAAGCTTTCTTT
abundance: NA; j_gene: TRBJ1-2; v_gene: TRBV6-5; d_gene: NA; CDR3aa: CASSYTTGTYLYGYTF; CDR3nt: TGTGCCAGCAGTTACACGACCGGGACTTACTTATATGGCTACACCTTC
abundance: NA; j_gene: TRBJ2-1; v_gene: TRBV7-3; d_gene: TRBD1; CDR3aa: CASSLGRGRGDEQFF; CDR3nt: TGTGCCAGCAGCTTAGGCAGGGGGCGCGGCGATGAGCAGTTCTTC
abundance: NA; j_gene: TRBJ1-4; v_gene: TRBV5-1; d_gene: NA; CDR3aa: CASSLGVRGDEKLFF; CDR3nt: TGCGCCAGCAGCTTGGGGGTCAGGGGTGATGAAAAACTGTTTTTT
abundance: NA; j_gene: TRBJ2-2; v_gene: TRBV18; d_gene: NA; CDR3aa: CASSPPQGLNTGELFF; CDR3nt: TGTGCCAGCTCACCACCTCAGGGCCTCAACACCGGGGAGCTGTTTTTT
abundance: NA; j_gene: TRBJ2-7; v_gene: TRBV5-5; d_gene: NA; CDR3aa: CASSLEADYEQYF; CDR3nt: TGTGCCAGCAGCTTGGAGGCCGACTACGAGCAGTACTTC
abundance: once; j_gene: TRBJ1-2; v_gene: TRBV7-2; d_gene: TRBD1; CDR3aa: CASSPPGQLYGYTF; CDR3nt: TGTGCCAGCAGCCCCCCGGGACAGCTGTATGGCTACACCTTC
abundance: NA; j_gene: TRBJ2-7; v_gene: TRBV7-2; d_gene: TRBD2; CDR3aa: CASSWTSGGSYEQYF; CDR3nt: TGTGCCAGCAGTTGGACTAGCGGGGGGAGCTACGAGCAGTACTTC
abundance: once; j_gene: TRBJ1-1; v_gene: TRBV3-1/TRBV3-2; d_gene: NA; CDR3aa: CASSLGRGENTEAFF; CDR3nt: TGTGCCAGCAGCCTCGGGCGAGGGGAGAACACTGAAGCTTTCTTT
abundance: once; j_gene: TRBJ1-2; v_gene: TRBV19; d_gene: TRBD1; CDR3aa: CASSIDPTGYGYTF; CDR3nt: TGTGCCAGTAGTATAGATCCGACAGGGTATGGCTACACCTTC
abundance: NA; j_gene: TRBJ2-4; v_gene: TRBV29-1; d_gene: NA; CDR3aa: CSVSTGAWDIQYF; CDR3nt: TGCAGCGTTTCTACGGGGGCATGGGACATTCAGTACTTC
abundance: once; j_gene: TRBJ1-5; v_gene: TRBV27; d_gene: NA; CDR3aa: CASSFKGRGDSNQPQHF; CDR3nt: TGTGCCAGCAGTTTTAAAGGGAGGGGGGATAGCAATCAGCCCCAGCATTTT
abundance: NA; j_gene: TRBJ2-5; v_gene: TRBV14; d_gene: NA; CDR3aa: CASSLFRRNEETQYF; CDR3nt: TGTGCCAGCAGCCTGTTTCGGCGGAACGAAGAGACCCAGTACTTC
abundance: NA; j_gene: TRBJ2-1; v_gene: TRBV9; d_gene: TRBD1; CDR3aa: CASSRDRQYNEQFF; CDR3nt: TGTGCCAGCAGCCGGGACAGGCAATACAATGAGCAGTTCTTC
abundance: NA; j_gene: TRBJ2-6; v_gene: TRBV5-6; d_gene: NA; CDR3aa: CASSLEGVFSGANVLTF; CDR3nt: TGTGCCAGCAGCCTGGAGGGAGTATTTTCTGGGGCCAACGTCCTGACTTTC
abundance: NA; j_gene: TRBJ1-5; v_gene: TRBV7-9; d_gene: NA; CDR3aa: CASSLGGYNQPQHF; CDR3nt: TGTGCCAGCAGCTTAGGAGGGTACAATCAGCCCCAGCATTTT
abundance: NA; j_gene: TRBJ1-2; v_gene: TRBV19; d_gene: NA; CDR3aa: CASSIFPEATYGYTF; CDR3nt: TGTGCCAGTAGTATCTTTCCGGAAGCGACCTATGGCTACACCTTC
abundance: NA; j_gene: TRBJ1-2; v_gene: TRBV18; d_gene: TRBD1; CDR3aa: CASSPPFSGQNYGYTF; CDR3nt: TGTGCCAGCTCACCACCGTTCTCGGGACAGAACTATGGCTACACCTTC
abundance: once; j_gene: TRBJ1-5; v_gene: TRBV29-1; d_gene: TRBD1; CDR3aa: CSVRGGWQPQHF; CDR3nt: TGCAGCGTCAGGGGGGGATGGCAGCCCCAGCATTTT
abundance: NA; j_gene: TRBJ2-3; v_gene: TRBV15; d_gene: NA; CDR3aa: CATSPGVSTDTQYF; CDR3nt: TGTGCCACAAGCCCGGGGGTTAGCACAGATACGCAGTATTTT
abundance: NA; j_gene: TRBJ2-1; v_gene: TRBV7-2; d_gene: NA; CDR3aa: CASEESRTQPYEQFF; CDR3nt: TGTGCCTCCGAGGAAAGTAGGACCCAGCCGTATGAGCAGTTCTTC
abundance: NA; j_gene: TRBJ1-1; v_gene: TRBV4-3; d_gene: NA; CDR3aa: CASSQRGLMEEVSGMGTEAFF; CDR3nt: TGCGCCAGCAGCCAACGGGGGCTGATGGAGGAAGTTTCTGGAATGGGCACTGAAGCTTTCTTT
abundance: NA; j_gene: TRBJ1-5; v_gene: TRBV6-2/TRBV6-3; d_gene: TRBD1; CDR3aa: CASSWTGGLTEPQHF; CDR3nt: TGTGCCAGCAGTTGGACAGGGGGACTCACAGAGCCCCAGCATTTT
abundance: once; j_gene: TRBJ1-5; v_gene: TRBV2; d_gene: TRBD1; CDR3aa: CASSGQGDQPQHF; CDR3nt: TGTGCCAGCTCCGGACAGGGGGATCAGCCCCAGCATTTT
abundance: NA; j_gene: TRBJ1-2; v_gene: TRBV25-1; d_gene: TRBD1; CDR3aa: CASSGDRGYGYTF; CDR3nt: TGTGCCAGCAGTGGGGACAGGGGCTATGGCTACACCTTC
abundance: few; j_gene: TRBJ2-3; v_gene: TRBV7-9; d_gene: TRBD2; CDR3aa: CASSLSGGVWDTQYF; CDR3nt: TGTGCCAGCAGCTTGAGCGGGGGGGTCTGGGATACGCAGTATTTT